A single sample is the source of the 19 T cell receptor beta chains below, sequenced in a study of identical twins. TCRdb re-analysed the 5' RACE reads in MiXCR, keeping a single row per CDR3 protein. The sample contains 400,000 to 550,000 distinct CDR3 sequences, around 20% of which appear only once. These data were also filed under a second study, of T cells expressing NK-cell markers.

Sequencing was performed on CD4+ T cells sorted from blood. These receptors all come from a woman between 18 and 30 years old in good health.

As for this clonotype: This may be a read error: a much more frequent sequence differs by one nucleotide. V gene TRBV3-1 combines with J gene TRBJ1-1; D may be TRBD1 (5 bases). The V end was cut by 4 bases, the J end by 2 bases, with 8 bases between. CDR3 length: 13 residues. The germline V gene has CDR1 LGHDT and CDR2 YNNKEL (reference sequence). The DNA of the CDR3 is TGTGCCAGCAGCCCGACAGATAACACTGAAGCTTTCTTT. As protein: CASSPTDNTEAFF.

The V gene is TRBV10-1, the J gene TRBJ2-1; 10 positions match TRBD2. V was clipped by 3 bases and J by 9 bases; unmatched bases: 8. The CDR3 length is 15 residues. Germline V gene data show CDR1 as WNHNN and CDR2 as SYGVQD (reference sequence). CDR3 nucleotide sequence: TGCGCCAGCAGTGATGTGTCTAGCGGGAGAAGTGAGCAGTTCTTC. It yields the protein CASSDVSSGRSEQFF.

This clonotype was detected many times. J is TRBJ2-1 and V is TRBV12-3 or TRBV12-4; D is uncertain. CDR3 length equals 12 residues. The V end was cut by 3 bases, the J end by 6 bases, with 6 bases between. CDR3 region: CASSFWGNEQFF. DNA of the CDR3: TGTGCCAGCAGTTTTTGGGGCAATGAGCAGTTCTTC.

Of note for this clonotype: Being one base from a much bigger clone, this may be a read error. The chain links TRBV25-1 to TRBJ1-4; D ambiguous. Trimming cost V 6 bases and J 4 bases, with 3 bases left between them. The CDR3 has 11 amino acids. The germline CDR1 and CDR2 sequences are MGHDK and SYGVNS. CDR3 sequence reads: CASRRNEKLFF. The CDR3 DNA is TGTGCCAGCAGGCGTAATGAAAAACTGTTTTTT. The full variable domain, rest sourced from reference TRBV25-1 and TRBJ1-4, is EADIYQTPRYLVIGTGKKITLECSQTMGHDKMYWYQQDPGMELHLIHYSYGVNSTEKGDLSSESTVSRIRTEHFPLTLESARPSHTSQYLCASRRNEKLFFGSGTQLSVL.

This clonotype was detected a few times. V is TRBV5-1 and J is TRBJ2-7, with 7 bases lining up with TRBD1. The CDR3 sequence is 16 residues long. Germline V gene sequence: CDR1 SGHRS, CDR2 YFSETQ. With 0 bases clipped from V and 0 bases from J, the junction kept 6 bases outside the gene matches. This chain's CDR3 is CASSLGQGSSSYEQYF. The CDR3 DNA follows: TGCGCCAGCAGCTTGGGACAGGGCTCGAGCTCCTACGAGCAGTACTTC.

The V gene is TRBV29-1, the J gene TRBJ2-5; D not certain. With 3 bases removed from V and 4 bases from J, the gap between germline ends came to 12 bases. Per germline, CDR1 SQVTM and CDR2 ANQGSEA. The CDR3 runs to 13 residues. CDR3 in amino acids: CSVDGEDGETQYF. The DNA for the CDR3 is TGCAGCGTTGATGGAGAGGACGGAGAGACCCAGTACTTC.

The rearrangement uses TRBV20-1 and TRBJ2-1, with 8 bases lining up with TRBD1. Germline values: CDR1 DFQATT, CDR2 SNEGSKA (reference sequence). Trimming cost V 2 bases and J 5 bases; bases outside gene matches: 5. The CDR3 length is 14 residues. CDR3 in DNA: TGCAGTGCTAGAAACAGGGGGGCAAACAATGAGCAGTTCTTC. Its translation: CSARNRGANNEQFF.

The chain carries TRBV12-3 or TRBV12-4 and TRBJ2-1, with TRBD2 matching 8 bases. With 2 bases clipped from V and 9 bases from J, the junction kept 9 bases outside the gene matches. The CDR3 is made up of 15 amino acids. The CDR3: CASSLRGGRFVEQFF. CDR3 bases: TGTGCCAGCAGTTTAAGGGGCGGGAGGTTTGTTGAGCAGTTCTTC.

The chain combines TRBV12-3 or TRBV12-4 with TRBJ1-1; the D gene is possibly TRBD1 (5 bases). Trimming took off 4 bases at V and 5 bases at J, with 20 bases between the two ends. This CDR3 spans 16 amino acids. The CDR3 DNA sequence: TGTGCCAGCAGTTCCCCGTCGGACACGTTAAATACTGAAGCTTTCTTT. Its protein is CASSSPSDTLNTEAFF.

J is TRBJ1-1 and V is TRBV7-9; TRBD1 aligns across 11 bases. Germline V gene sequence: CDR1 SEHNR, CDR2 FQNEAQ (reference sequence). The CDR3 runs 16 residues. With 5 bases clipped from V and 5 bases from J, the junction kept 10 bases outside the gene matches. As DNA, the CDR3 is TGTGCCAGCAGCCCCTGGGACAGGGGGGAGAGGACTGAAGCTTTCTTT. Amino acid sequence: CASSPWDRGERTEAFF.

This clonotype appeared many times. The chain recombines TRBV20-1 with TRBJ2-1; D perhaps matches TRBD1 (7 bases). Germline loops: CDR1 DFQATT, CDR2 SNEGSKA (reference sequence). The CDR3 totals 15 residues. V lost 6 bases and J 9 bases, leaving 24 bases between the germline ends. CDR3 bases: TGCAGTGCCACCCAGGGGGGAGGTGGGGCCAGTGAGCAGTTCTTC. As protein: CSATQGGGGASEQFF.

The chain employs TRBV24-1 and TRBJ2-1; 7 bases match TRBD2. V shed 3 bases and J 8 bases; nucleotides not matched to a gene: 0. Germline CDR1 reads KGHDR; CDR2 reads SFDVKD. This CDR3 comprises 12 residues. The CDR3 region is CATSDRGDEQFF. As DNA, the CDR3 is TGTGCCACCAGTGATCGGGGGGATGAGCAGTTCTTC.

The V and J genes are TRBV20-1 and TRBJ1-5, with D uncertain. CDR3 length: 13 amino acids. CDR1 is DFQATT and CDR2 is SNEGSKA in the germline V gene (reference sequence). With 6 bases removed from V and 2 bases from J, the gap between germline ends came to 11 bases. Here the CDR3 DNA reads TGCAGTGCGTCCAACGAGGGCAATCAGCCCCAGCATTTT. Its translation is CSASNEGNQPQHF.

This clonotype was detected only a few times. The V gene is TRBV5-1, the J gene TRBJ2-7; 12 bases match TRBD2. The trim removed 5 bases at V and 3 bases at J, leaving 6 bases unmatched. Germline values: CDR1 SGHRS, CDR2 YFSETQ. The CDR3 has 15 residues. DNA for the CDR3: TGCGCCAGCAGACCCCTAGCGGGGGGGAACTACGAGCAGTACTTC. This encodes CASRPLAGGNYEQYF.

This clonotype was counted between two and nine times. V is TRBV6-1 and J is TRBJ2-3; tentative D call: TRBD2 (6 bases). This CDR3 comprises 14 residues. V was trimmed by 7 bases and J by 4 bases, leaving 15 bases between them. Germline loops: CDR1 MNHNS, CDR2 SASEGT. The CDR3 coding sequence is TGTGCCAGCACCACTAGCTGGGGGTCAGATACGCAGTATTTT. Its protein is CASTTSWGSDTQYF.

The chain recombines TRBV12-3 or TRBV12-4 with TRBJ1-5; D remains unclear. V lost 4 bases and J 0 bases, leaving 13 bases between the germline ends. This CDR3 region has 16 residues. This CDR3 reads CASSSGGWFSNQPQHF. The CDR3 DNA reads TGTGCCAGCAGTTCCGGAGGTTGGTTTAGCAATCAGCCCCAGCATTTT.

This clonotype was observed many times. The genes are TRBV4-1 and TRBJ2-1; D is uncertain. The V end lost 4 bases, the J end lost 7 bases, and 11 bases lay between the germline ends. Germline lookup yields CDR1 MGHRA and CDR2 YSYEKL. The CDR3 totals 13 residues. The CDR3 DNA follows: TGCGCCAGCAGCCCCCTAAGTCGAAATGAGCAGTTCTTC. Amino acid sequence: CASSPLSRNEQFF.

V gene TRBV9 combines with J gene TRBJ2-5, with TRBD2 as a possible D gene (6 bases). This CDR3 is built from 14 residues. Germline V gene data show CDR1 as SGDLS and CDR2 as YYNGEE. Trimming took off 7 bases at V and 5 bases at J, with 18 bases between the two ends. The CDR3 nucleotides read TGTGCCAGCCCCTCTTGCGGGGCCCAGGAGACCCAGTACTTC. Protein sequence: CASPSCGAQETQYF.

This clonotype was recorded a few times. This chain joins TRBV7-3 and TRBJ2-7, with D unresolved. The V gene's germline CDR1 is SGHTA and CDR2 FQGTGA. The CDR3 runs to 15 residues. The V and J ends lost 1 base and 1 base respectively, with 11 bases between them. CDR3 DNA sequence: TGTGCCAGCAGCTTAAGTCGCGACACGTCCTACGAGCAGTACTTC. Translated, it gives CASSLSRDTSYEQYF.